What follows are 24 T cell receptor beta chains derived from one specimen sequenced in a study of cytomegalovirus exposure and HLA in healthy donors. It was with 60 Vbeta and 13 Jbeta primers that the PCR ran. The data were produced by immunoSEQ multiplex PCR, yet TCRdb's version contains in-frame clones alone and is incomplete. This sample has 120,000 or so clones; around two thirds occur once, and the top ten carry roughly 8.2%. The specimen sequenced was PBMCs. The source of these receptors is a middle-aged woman in good health and CMV-seropositive.

The V call is TRBV19, the J call TRBJ2-7; weak D call: TRBD1 (5 bases). This CDR3 is 11 amino acids long. Germline CDR1 reads LNHDA; CDR2 reads SQIVND (reference sequence). The V and J ends lost 7 bases and 4 bases respectively, with 8 bases between them. CDR3 loop: CASTQGYEQYF. CDR3 sequence (DNA): TGTGCCAGTACGCAGGGTTACGAGCAGTACTTC.

This clone was found once. This rearrangement joins TRBV27 to TRBJ1-1; 8 nucleotides align to TRBD1. Germline V gene sequence: CDR1 MNHEY, CDR2 SMNVEV (reference sequence). V was pared by 5 bases and J by 6 bases, with 5 bases of the junction left unmatched. The CDR3 contains 13 residues. Written as DNA, the CDR3 is TGTGCCAGCAGTATAACAGGGGGATCTGAAGCTTTCTTT. The encoded protein is CASSITGGSEAFF.

This clone was seen a few times. The chain is built from TRBV4-3 and TRBJ1-4, with D unclear. This CDR3 contains 16 residues. Trimming left V 0 bases short and J 0 bases short, with 8 bases between. Germline assignment: CDR1 LGHNA and CDR2 YSLEER. The CDR3 nucleotides are TGCGCCAGCAGCCAAGATCTGGTAGCAACTAATGAAAAACTGTTTTTT. This codes for CASSQDLVATNEKLFF.

J is TRBJ1-3 and V is TRBV13, with a weak D call TRBD1 (6 bases). The V end lost 4 bases, the J end lost 0 bases, and 10 bases lay between the germline ends. The CDR3 totals 15 residues. Germline-derived CDR1 and CDR2 are PRHDT and FYEKMQ (reference sequence). The CDR3 DNA reads TGTGCCAGCAGCTCGAGGGGGTACTCTGGAAACACCATATATTTT. Protein product: CASSSRGYSGNTIYF.

The genes are TRBV5-6 and TRBJ2-3; 8 bases are a match to TRBD1. CDR3 length: 13 amino acids. Losses at the gene ends were 4 bases for V and 5 bases for J; bases not matched to a gene: 3. Germline V gene lookup returns CDR1 SGHDT and CDR2 YYEEEE. In DNA, the CDR3 is TGTGCCAGCAGCCTTACAGGGGGAGATACGCAGTATTTT. This translates into CASSLTGGDTQYF.

The chain is built from TRBV27 and TRBJ1-1; D perhaps matches TRBD1 (6 bases). V lost 2 bases, J lost 7 bases, and 11 bases lay in between. CDR3 length: 13 residues. CDR1 MNHEY and CDR2 SMNVEV come from the germline V gene (reference sequence). The CDR3 bases are TGTGCCAGCAGTTTAAATCAGGGGTTTGAAGCTTTCTTT. It codes for CASSLNQGFEAFF.

This clone was picked up many times. This chain connects TRBV10-3 to TRBJ2-3; 8 positions match TRBD1. Germline loops: CDR1 ENHRY, CDR2 SYGVKD. The V segment lost 2 bases and the J segment 2 bases; nucleotides outside the gene matches: 6. CDR3 size: 16 residues. CDR3 loop: CAISEGTGGVTDTQYF. CDR3 nucleotide sequence: TGTGCCATCAGTGAGGGGACAGGAGGGGTCACAGATACGCAGTATTTT.

This chain connects TRBV25-1 to TRBJ2-7; unclear D gene. The germline V gene encodes CDR1 MGHDK and CDR2 SYGVNS. Trimming cost V 7 bases and J 4 bases, with 8 bases left between them. The CDR3 is 11 amino acids. The CDR3 reads CASILGYEQYF. Here the CDR3 DNA reads TGTGCCAGCATCCTAGGATACGAGCAGTACTTC.

The V call is TRBV7-3, the J call TRBJ2-1; TRBD1 matches 8 bases. CDR3 length: 15 amino acids. J gave up 7 bases and V 5 bases, and 10 bases lay outside the gene matches. Germline V gene sequence: CDR1 SGHTA, CDR2 FQGTGA. CDR3 loop: CASSKTGEKVNEQFF. In DNA, the CDR3 is TGTGCCAGCAGCAAGACAGGGGAAAAAGTTAATGAGCAGTTCTTC.

The chain combines TRBV5-6 with TRBJ2-5; 7 bases line up with TRBD1. There are 14 residues in the CDR3. Germline loops: CDR1 SGHDT, CDR2 YYEEEE. J lost 5 bases, V lost 4 bases, and 8 bases had no gene match. The CDR3 region is CASSHDRVRETQYF. The CDR3 DNA sequence: TGTGCCAGCAGCCATGACAGGGTACGCGAGACCCAGTACTTC.

The chain couples TRBV6-1 to TRBJ1-5, with D unclear. Trimming removed 6 bases at V and 6 bases at J, with 9 bases between. The CDR3 totals 12 residues. Germline loops: CDR1 MNHNS, CDR2 SASEGT. CDR3 sequence (DNA): TGTGCCAGCAGGCCCGGGAGTCAGCCCCAGCATTTT. Translated, it gives CASRPGSQPQHF.

V gene TRBV5-1 combines with J gene TRBJ2-7; 8 nucleotides align to TRBD2. The ends lost 0 bases at V and 4 bases at J; junction bases unmatched: 15. This CDR3 has 18 amino acids. Germline lookup yields CDR1 SGHRS and CDR2 YFSETQ. For the CDR3, the DNA is TGCGCCAGCAGCTTGGAAACCTCCGGGACTAGAAGTCCTTACGAGCAGTACTTC. The encoded protein is CASSLETSGTRSPYEQYF.

This chain links TRBV6-6 with TRBJ2-7; the match to TRBD1 covers 9 bases. The CDR3 sequence is 14 residues long. In germline, CDR1 is MNHNY, CDR2 SVGAGI (reference sequence). V shed 4 bases and J 5 bases; nucleotides not matched to a gene: 6. Here the CDR3 reads CASSSGQGMDEQYF. The CDR3, as DNA: TGTGCCAGCAGTTCGGGACAGGGAATGGACGAGCAGTACTTC.

This clone has just a few counts. The chain links TRBV5-1 to TRBJ2-2; TRBD1 might be the D (6 bases). Trimming took 4 bases from V and 1 from J, leaving 14 bases between them. CDR3 length equals 16 residues. Germline values: CDR1 SGHRS, CDR2 YFSETQ. CDR3 amino acids: CASSPSSTGNTGELFF. The DNA for the CDR3 is TGCGCCAGCAGCCCTTCATCGACAGGGAACACCGGGGAGCTGTTTTTT.

This clone was recorded only once. The chain has TRBV5-4 and TRBJ2-5; possible D gene TRBD1, 6 bases. The V gene lost 4 bases and the J gene lost 2 bases, with 15 bases spanning the gap. The germline gives CDR1 SGHNT, CDR2 YYREEE (reference sequence). The length of the CDR3 is 15 residues. CDR3 coding DNA: TGTGCCAGCAGCACCGAACAGGGTCGACAAGAGACCCAGTACTTC. It specifies CASSTEQGRQETQYF.

About this clone: This same CDR3 is encoded by further DNA sequences in the sample. The V call is TRBV14, the J call TRBJ2-7, with TRBD1 matching over 7 bases. The V segment lost 2 bases and the J segment 1 base; nucleotides outside the gene matches: 5. This CDR3 comprises 15 residues. Germline V gene data show CDR1 as SGHDN and CDR2 as FVKESK. CDR3 bases: TGTGCCAGCAGCCAATCGGGACAGCCTTCCTACGAGCAGTACTTC. This sequence encodes CASSQSGQPSYEQYF.

About this clone itself: An end of the junction differs from the germline gene, which may be a read error. The V gene is TRBV7-3, the J gene TRBJ1-2, with 7 bases lining up with TRBD1. The CDR3 runs to 15 residues. Germline CDR1 reads SGHTA; CDR2 reads FQGTGA. The CDR3 loop reads CASSLTGAVDYGYTF. CDR3 coding DNA: TGTGCCAGCAGCCTAACAGGGGCTGTGGACTATGGCTACACCTTC.

This clone was detected a few times. The CDR3 nucleotides read TGTGCCAGCAGCTTAGGGCAGAATAGCAATCAGCCCCAGCATTTT. This gives the protein CASSLGQNSNQPQHF. V usage is TRBV7-2 and J usage is TRBJ1-5; the D is unclear. Trimming cost V 1 base and J 0 bases, with 7 bases left between them. The CDR3 spans 15 residues. The germline V gene has CDR1 SGHTA and CDR2 FQGNSA.

This chain links TRBV9 with TRBJ2-3; 16 bases fit TRBD2. CDR1 SGDLS and CDR2 YYNGEE come from the germline V gene. With V trimmed by 1 base and J by 4 bases, 12 bases remained unmatched. The CDR3 consists of 20 residues. CDR3 loop: CASSVRGLAGGRVVADTQYF. The CDR3 bases are TGTGCCAGCAGCGTACGGGGACTAGCGGGGGGGCGGGTTGTGGCAGATACGCAGTATTTT.

The genes are TRBV4-1 and TRBJ1-5, with 12 bases lining up with TRBD1. The germline V gene has CDR1 MGHRA and CDR2 YSYEKL. J lost 1 base, V lost 3 bases, and 13 bases had no gene match. CDR3 length: 20 amino acids. CDR3 sequence: CASSHLYPGQGAESNQPQHF. The CDR3, as DNA: TGCGCCAGCAGCCACCTTTATCCGGGACAGGGGGCAGAAAGCAATCAGCCCCAGCATTTT.

This sequence joins TRBV4-3 and TRBJ2-3, with 8 bases fitting TRBD2. The CDR3 totals 18 residues. The junction had 10 bases not matched to a gene; V was cut back by 1 base and J by 1 base. Germline assignment: CDR1 LGHNA and CDR2 YSLEER. CDR3 residues: CASSQVTGGSGGTDTQYF. In nucleotides, the CDR3 is TGCGCCAGCAGCCAAGTTACGGGGGGGAGCGGCGGCACAGATACGCAGTATTTT.

This chain links TRBV27 with TRBJ1-5; no clear D gene. V was trimmed by 2 bases and J by 0 bases, leaving 5 bases between them. Germline V gene sequence: CDR1 MNHEY, CDR2 SMNVEV (reference sequence). The CDR3 spans 14 residues. CDR3 nucleotide sequence: TGTGCCAGCAGTTTAGCCAGTAGCAATCAGCCCCAGCATTTT. Translated, it gives CASSLASSNQPQHF.

The genes are TRBV7-2 and TRBJ1-4; D is undetermined. V dropped 4 bases and J dropped 8 bases, with 11 bases sitting between them. Germline values: CDR1 SGHTA, CDR2 FQGNSA. This CDR3 has 13 residues. DNA of the CDR3: TGTGCCAGCAGCTCAATCCCTACCGAAAAACTGTTTTTT. Translated, it gives CASSSIPTEKLFF.

V gene TRBV7-9 combines with J gene TRBJ2-7; 8 bases match TRBD1. With 5 bases clipped from V and 2 bases from J, the junction kept 8 bases outside the gene matches. Germline CDR1 SEHNR, CDR2 FQNEAQ (reference sequence). This CDR3 has 15 amino acids. The CDR3 loop reads CASSHRDRRPYEQYF. The CDR3 bases are TGTGCCAGCAGCCACCGGGACAGGAGGCCCTACGAGCAGTACTTC.